The present TCR beta chain was sequenced within a study of T cells after somatic rescue of genetic block. Assay used: immunoSEQ multiplex PCR; TCRdb lists only in-frame clones, some missing. Counted here are roughly 92,000 clones, around 89% occurring once; the ten biggest clones make up approximately 1.5%. The sequence derives from a woman between 18 and 29 years old. The sample consisted of peripheral blood mononuclear cells (PBMCs).

CDR3 bases: TGCGCCAGCAGCTTTGGGGCTCAAGAGACCCAGTACTTC. This sequence encodes CASSFGAQETQYF. The V call is TRBV5-1, the J call TRBJ2-5; TRBD1 might be the D (5 bases). The CDR3 extends over 13 amino acids. The V end lost 2 bases, the J end lost 2 bases, and 7 bases lay between the germline ends. Looked up from germline, CDR1 is SGHRS and CDR2 is YFSETQ.